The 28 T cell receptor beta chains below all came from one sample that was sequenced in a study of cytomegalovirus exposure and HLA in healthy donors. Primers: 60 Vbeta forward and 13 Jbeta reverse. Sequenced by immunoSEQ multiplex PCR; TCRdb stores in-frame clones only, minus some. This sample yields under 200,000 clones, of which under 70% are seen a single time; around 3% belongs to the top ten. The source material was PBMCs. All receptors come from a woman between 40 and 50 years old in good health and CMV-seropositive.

The CDR3 spells CASSLVRLAGAWNEQFF. In nucleotides, the CDR3 is TGTGCCAGCAGCTTAGTCCGATTAGCGGGGGCGTGGAATGAGCAGTTCTTC. The gene calls are TRBV7-8 and TRBJ2-1; 9 bases match TRBD2. The CDR3 spans 17 residues. V gave up 1 base and J gave up 7 bases; unmatched junction bases: 11. The germline V gene has CDR1 SGHVS and CDR2 FQNEAQ. Based on the CDR3 plus reference TRBV7-8 and TRBJ2-1, the full variable domain is GAGVSQSPRYKVAKRGQDVALRCDPISGHVSLFWYQQALGQGPEFLTYFQNEAQLDKSGLPSDRFFAERPEGSVSTLKIQRTQQEDSAVYLCASSLVRLAGAWNEQFFGPGTRLTVL.

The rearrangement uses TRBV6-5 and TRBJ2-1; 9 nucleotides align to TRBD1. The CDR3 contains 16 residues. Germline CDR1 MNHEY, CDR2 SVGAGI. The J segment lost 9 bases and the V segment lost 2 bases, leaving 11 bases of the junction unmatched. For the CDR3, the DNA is TGTGCCAGCAGTTACACCGGGACAGGGAAAGGTGGTGAGCAGTTCTTC. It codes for CASSYTGTGKGGEQFF.

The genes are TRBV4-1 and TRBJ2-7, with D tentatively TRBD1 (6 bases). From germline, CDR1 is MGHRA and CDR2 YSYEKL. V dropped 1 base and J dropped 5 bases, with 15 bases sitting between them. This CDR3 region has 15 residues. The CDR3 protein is CASSQGFRTAHEQYF. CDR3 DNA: TGCGCCAGCAGCCAAGGTTTCAGGACAGCGCACGAGCAGTACTTC.

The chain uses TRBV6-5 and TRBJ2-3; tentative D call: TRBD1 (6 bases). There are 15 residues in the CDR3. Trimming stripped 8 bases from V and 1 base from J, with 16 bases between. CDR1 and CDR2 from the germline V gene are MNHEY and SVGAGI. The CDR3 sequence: CASRSLGAGTDTQYF. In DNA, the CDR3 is TGTGCCAGCCGTTCGTTGGGGGCCGGCACAGATACGCAGTATTTT.

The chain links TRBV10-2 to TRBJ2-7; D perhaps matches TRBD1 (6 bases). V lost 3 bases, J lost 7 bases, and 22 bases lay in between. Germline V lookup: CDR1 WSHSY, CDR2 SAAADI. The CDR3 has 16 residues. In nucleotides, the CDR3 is TGCGCCAGCAGTGACCCCGAGGGCACAGGGAGTAATGAGCAGTACTTC. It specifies CASSDPEGTGSNEQYF.

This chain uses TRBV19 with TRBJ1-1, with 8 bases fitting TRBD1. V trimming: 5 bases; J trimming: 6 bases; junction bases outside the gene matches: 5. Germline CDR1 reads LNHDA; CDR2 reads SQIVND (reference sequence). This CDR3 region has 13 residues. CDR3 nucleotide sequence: TGTGCCAGTAGTTTACAGGGGGAGGCTGAAGCTTTCTTT. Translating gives CASSLQGEAEAFF.

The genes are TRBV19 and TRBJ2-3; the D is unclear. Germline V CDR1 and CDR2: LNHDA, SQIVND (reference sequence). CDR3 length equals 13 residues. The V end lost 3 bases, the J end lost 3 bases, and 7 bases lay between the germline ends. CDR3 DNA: TGTGCCAGTAGTATTTTGCGGACAGATACGCAGTATTTT. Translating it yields CASSILRTDTQYF.

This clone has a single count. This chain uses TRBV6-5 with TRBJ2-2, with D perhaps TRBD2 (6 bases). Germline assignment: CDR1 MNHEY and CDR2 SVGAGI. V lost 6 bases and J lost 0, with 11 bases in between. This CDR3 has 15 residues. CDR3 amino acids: CASRNGGPNTGELFF. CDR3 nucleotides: TGTGCCAGCAGGAACGGGGGACCGAACACCGGGGAGCTGTTTTTT.

The DNA for the CDR3 is TGTGCCAGCTCACCCACTCCCGGGGCTAGCGGGTACCAAGAGACCCAGTACTTC. Translated: CASSPTPGASGYQETQYF. The rearrangement links TRBV18 to TRBJ2-5; 8 bases agree with TRBD2. V lost 3 bases, J lost 0 bases, and 12 bases stayed unmatched. This CDR3 comprises 18 residues. The germline gives CDR1 KGHSH, CDR2 LQKENI.

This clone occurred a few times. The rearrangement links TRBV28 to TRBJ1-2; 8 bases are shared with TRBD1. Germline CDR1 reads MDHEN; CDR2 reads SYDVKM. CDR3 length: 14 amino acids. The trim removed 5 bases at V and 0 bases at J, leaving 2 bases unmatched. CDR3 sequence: CASSMTGANYGYTF. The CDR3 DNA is TGTGCCAGCAGTATGACAGGGGCTAACTATGGCTACACCTTC.

The CDR3 DNA follows: TGTGCCAGCAGTGGGACAGGGAGTTTACTTGGCTACACCTTC. This translates into CASSGTGSLLGYTF. The chain carries TRBV2 and TRBJ1-2, with 8 bases that match TRBD1. In germline, CDR1 is SNHLY, CDR2 FYNNEI. The CDR3 extends over 14 amino acids. Trimming at V came to 4 bases and at J to 7 bases, leaving 8 bases not matched to a gene. The entire variable domain, with the rest obtained from reference TRBV2 and TRBJ1-2, is as follows: EPEVTQTPSHQVTQMGQEVILRCVPISNHLYFYWYRQILGQKVEFLVSFYNNEISEKSEIFDDQFSVERPDGSNFTLKIRSTKLEDSAMYFCASSGTGSLLGYTFGSGTRLTVV.

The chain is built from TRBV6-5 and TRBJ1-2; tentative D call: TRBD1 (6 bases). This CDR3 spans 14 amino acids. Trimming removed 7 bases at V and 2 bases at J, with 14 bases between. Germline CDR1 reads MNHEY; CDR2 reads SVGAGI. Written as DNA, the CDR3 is TGTGCCAGCAATCTACAGGGTGGAAACTATGGCTACACCTTC. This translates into CASNLQGGNYGYTF.

The CDR3 DNA sequence: TGTGCCAGCAGTGTGGGGGGGGGCGAGACCCAGTACTTC. It is translated as CASSVGGGETQYF. J is TRBJ2-5 and V is TRBV25-1; a weak D match, TRBD2 (7 bases). Per the germline V gene, CDR1 is MGHDK and CDR2 is SYGVNS. Trimming took 4 bases from V and 5 from J, leaving 11 bases between them. The CDR3 covers 13 residues.

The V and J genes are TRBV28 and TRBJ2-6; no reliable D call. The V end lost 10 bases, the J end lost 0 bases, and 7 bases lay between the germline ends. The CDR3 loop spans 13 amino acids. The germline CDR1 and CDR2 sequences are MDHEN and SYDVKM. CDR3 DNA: TGTGCCACCTGCGACTCTGGGGCCAACGTCCTGACTTTC. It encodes CATCDSGANVLTF.

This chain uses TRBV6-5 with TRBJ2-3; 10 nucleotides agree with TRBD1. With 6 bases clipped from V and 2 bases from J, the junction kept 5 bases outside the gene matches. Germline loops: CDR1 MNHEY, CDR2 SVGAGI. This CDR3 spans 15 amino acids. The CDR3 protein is CASSGQGGITDTQYF. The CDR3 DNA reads TGTGCCAGCAGCGGACAGGGGGGTATCACAGATACGCAGTATTTT.

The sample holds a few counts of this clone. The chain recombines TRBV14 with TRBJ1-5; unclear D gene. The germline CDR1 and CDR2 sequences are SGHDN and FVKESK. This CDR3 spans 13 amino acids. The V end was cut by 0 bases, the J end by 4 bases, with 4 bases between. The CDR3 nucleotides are TGTGCCAGCAGCCAAGAACGGAATCAGCCCCAGCATTTT. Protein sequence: CASSQERNQPQHF.

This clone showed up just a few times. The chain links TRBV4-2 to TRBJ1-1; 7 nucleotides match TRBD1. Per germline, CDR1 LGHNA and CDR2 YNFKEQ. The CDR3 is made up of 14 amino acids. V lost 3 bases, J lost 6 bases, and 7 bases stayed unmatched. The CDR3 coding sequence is TGTGCCAGCAGCCAGCCTACAGGGGATGCTGAAGCTTTCTTT. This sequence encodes CASSQPTGDAEAFF.

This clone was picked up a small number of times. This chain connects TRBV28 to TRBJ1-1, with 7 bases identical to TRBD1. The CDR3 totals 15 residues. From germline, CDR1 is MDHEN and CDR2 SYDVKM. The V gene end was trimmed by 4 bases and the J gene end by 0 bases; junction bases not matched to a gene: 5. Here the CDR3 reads CASSSGTAMNTEAFF. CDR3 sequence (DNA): TGTGCCAGCAGTTCGGGGACAGCCATGAACACTGAAGCTTTCTTT.

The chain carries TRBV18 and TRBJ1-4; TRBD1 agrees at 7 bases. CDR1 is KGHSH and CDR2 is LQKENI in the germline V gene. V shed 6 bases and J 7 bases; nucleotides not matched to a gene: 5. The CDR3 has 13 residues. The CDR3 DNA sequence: TGTGCCAGCTCTGGAGGGGGCTTTGAAAAACTGTTTTTT. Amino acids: CASSGGGFEKLFF.

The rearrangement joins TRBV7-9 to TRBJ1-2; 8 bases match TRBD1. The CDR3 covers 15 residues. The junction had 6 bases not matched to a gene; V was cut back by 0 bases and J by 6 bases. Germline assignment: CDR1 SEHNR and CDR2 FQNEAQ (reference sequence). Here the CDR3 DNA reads TGTGCCAGCAGCTTAGCGGGGGACAGGAGAAATGGCTACACCTTC. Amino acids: CASSLAGDRRNGYTF.

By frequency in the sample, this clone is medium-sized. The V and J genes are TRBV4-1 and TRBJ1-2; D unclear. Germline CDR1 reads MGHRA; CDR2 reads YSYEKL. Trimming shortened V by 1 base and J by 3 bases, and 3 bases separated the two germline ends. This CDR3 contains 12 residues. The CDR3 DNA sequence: TGCGCCAGCAGCCAAGTCGACTATGGCTACACCTTC. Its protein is CASSQVDYGYTF.

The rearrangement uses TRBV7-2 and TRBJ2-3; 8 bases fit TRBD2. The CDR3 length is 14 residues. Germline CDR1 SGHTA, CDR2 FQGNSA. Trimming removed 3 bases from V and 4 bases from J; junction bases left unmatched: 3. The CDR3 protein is CASSFSGAPDTQYF. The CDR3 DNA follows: TGTGCCAGCAGCTTTAGCGGGGCCCCAGATACGCAGTATTTT.

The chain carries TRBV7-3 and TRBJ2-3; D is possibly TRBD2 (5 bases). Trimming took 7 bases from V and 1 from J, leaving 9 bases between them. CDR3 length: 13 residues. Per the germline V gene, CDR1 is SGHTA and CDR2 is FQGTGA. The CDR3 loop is CASTYSGTDTQYF. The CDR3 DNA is TGTGCCAGCACCTATAGCGGCACAGATACGCAGTATTTT.

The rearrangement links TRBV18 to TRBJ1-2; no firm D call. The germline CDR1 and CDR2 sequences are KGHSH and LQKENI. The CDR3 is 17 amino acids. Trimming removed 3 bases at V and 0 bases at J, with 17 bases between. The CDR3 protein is CASSPRRPSQSNYGYTF. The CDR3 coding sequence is TGTGCCAGCTCACCCCGGCGGCCGTCGCAATCTAACTATGGCTACACCTTC.

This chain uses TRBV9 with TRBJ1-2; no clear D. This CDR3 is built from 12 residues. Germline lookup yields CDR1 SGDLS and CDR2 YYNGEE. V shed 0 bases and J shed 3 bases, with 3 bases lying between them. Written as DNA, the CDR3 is TGTGCCAGCAGCGTAGGAGACTATGGCTACACCTTC. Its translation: CASSVGDYGYTF.

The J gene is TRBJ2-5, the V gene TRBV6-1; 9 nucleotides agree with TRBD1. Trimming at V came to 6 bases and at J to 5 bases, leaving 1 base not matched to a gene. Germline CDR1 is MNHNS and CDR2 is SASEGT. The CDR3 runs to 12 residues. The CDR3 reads CASSDRGETQYF. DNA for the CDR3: TGTGCCAGCAGCGACAGGGGGGAGACCCAGTACTTC.

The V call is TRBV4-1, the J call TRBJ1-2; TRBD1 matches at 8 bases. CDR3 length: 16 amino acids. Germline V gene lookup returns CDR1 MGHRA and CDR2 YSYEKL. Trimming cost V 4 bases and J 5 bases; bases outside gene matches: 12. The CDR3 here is CASSPVLDRVQYGYTF. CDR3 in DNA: TGCGCCAGCAGCCCCGTACTGGACAGGGTACAGTATGGCTACACCTTC.

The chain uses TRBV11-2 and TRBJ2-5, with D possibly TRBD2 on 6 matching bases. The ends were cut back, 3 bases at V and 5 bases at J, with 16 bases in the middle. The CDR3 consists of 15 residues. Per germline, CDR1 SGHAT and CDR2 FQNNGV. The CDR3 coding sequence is TGTGCCAGCAGCTTGGTGAGCGGAGGGTGGGAGACCCAGTACTTC. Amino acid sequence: CASSLVSGGWETQYF.